The sequence of this TCR beta chain was determined in a study of cytomegalovirus exposure and HLA in healthy donors (dated by TCRdb to about 2017). Regarding the research as a whole: An earlier analysis of approximately 600 of the donors reported about 250 Gb of sequence data and 117 million unique TCR beta sequences from 150 million to 200 million T cells. An early release covering just under 650 HLA-typed donors comprised about 290 gigabases of sequencing data and tens of millions of unique TCR sequences. The genetic ancestry cluster associated with self-reported Caucasian donors included 80% to 90% of the roughly 400 genotyped donors. The aim of the study was to test whether cataloging public T cell receptors could identify signatures of past pathogen exposure. The T cell repertoires of roughly 660 subjects were profiled by immunosequencing and related to cytomegalovirus serostatus. Besides the first cohort of 500 to 700 subjects, a separate validation cohort made up of some 110 different subjects was used. The study combined high-throughput TCR immunosequencing, statistical association of individual TCRs with disease status, and machine learning to predict cytomegalovirus infection status. A later analysis re-analyzed previously published TCR beta repertoires from roughly 600 donors and added high-resolution HLA genotyping to study TCR occurrence patterns. In the later analysis, no new phenotypic data were used to find candidate immune exposures; instead, reliance was placed on TCR beta sequences and their occurrence across donors. In an earlier analysis of around 540 of the donors, high-throughput TCR beta sequencing was used to judge whether each TCR beta V gene segment behaved as functional or pseudogenic. Donor age, sex, ethnicity and CMV serostatus were collected together with the repertoire data. A later genetic analysis took genome-wide SNP genotypes for about 65% of the 666 donors and used that subset as a discovery cohort. Every discovery cohort repertoire had been produced on one sequencing platform. HLA typing included class I and class II loci at four-digit resolution. The number of donors typed differed by locus, with about 629-630 for A, B, C, DRB1 and DQB1, around 500 for DQA1, approximately 580 for DPA1, and 450 to 480 for DPB1. About five DR-DQ haplotypes were treated as single units for association and clustering because of strong linkage in the cohort. On average, roughly 200,000 unique TCR beta nucleotide sequences were sequenced per donor among 398 genotyped donors of the cohort, with about 19% of those sequences being non-productive.

From its cysteine to its phenylalanine, the CDR3 spans 14 amino acids. Only CDR3 DNA remains: 42 bases, in frame from the first base. Via the germline V gene, CDR1 is SGHRS and CDR2 YFSETQ. Compared with germline, V lacks 5 bases and J lacks 0 bases; bases without a gene match: 1. On this clone: Its recognized antigen is unknown. No clone much larger than this one lies a single base away; base qualities are absent.

The library was produced with the immunoSEQ multiplex PCR assay. For the multiplex PCR, a mixture combining 60 forward primers for TCR Vbeta segments and 13 reverse primers for TCR Jbeta segments was used. A multiplex PCR assay on genomic DNA amplified the CDR3 region of rearranged TCR beta genes. The Illumina HiSeq System was used to sequence the amplified TCR beta libraries as 87-base-pair reads. Under the source paper's analysis protocol: A later analysis counted about 80 million unique TCR beta chains across the 550 to 750 repertoires, and some 11 million of these chains were shared by at least two donors. Raw reads were error-corrected and collapsed into unique sequences with a nearest-neighbor algorithm that merged closely related sequences to remove PCR and sequencing errors. CDR3 sequences were aligned to IMGT reference sequences to assign V, D and J gene segments. For a sequence to be retained, a match of at least six nucleotides to both a V gene segment and a J gene segment was required. A rearrangement was called productive if the CDR3 had no stop codons and remained in frame with V and J, and every other rearrangement was called non-productive. CDR3 was defined by IMGT convention, running from the second conserved V-encoded cysteine to the conserved J-encoded phenylalanine. The earlier analysis of fewer than 750 of the donors excluded sequences that lacked an unambiguous match to a single V gene segment. An earlier analysis of approximately 590 of the donors classified V segments as functional when productive rearrangements were above 56.7% and as segregating when the standard deviation between donors was above 5%. To diagnose cytomegalovirus status from the catalog of TCR beta chain sequences, a statistical classification framework was built. V and J gene assignment, in a later analysis, came from comparing TCR nucleotide sequences with IMGT/GENE-DB human TR gene sequences. In a later analysis, CDR3 sequences and most-parsimonious VDJ recombination scenarios were assigned using the TCRdist pipeline. A later analysis defined each TCR beta chain by its CDR3 amino acid sequence plus V-gene family, and excluded reads lacking a unique V-gene family. In a later analysis, around 650 highly shared, low-generation-probability nucleotide sequences were removed to address suspected cross-contamination and a sequencing artifact. In a later analysis, a clonal expansion index was calculated for each public chain from normalized within-repertoire ranks of inferred template counts. In a later analysis, generation probabilities were computed using a VDJ recombination model fitted to out-of-frame rearrangements, and the results were checked against IGoR. Hypergeometric tests were used in a later analysis to score TCR-TCR, TCR-HLA and TCR-CMV co-occurrence, with a repertoire-size bias correction applied to the TCR pairs. False discovery rates were estimated in a later analysis by permuting HLA or CMV assignments 20 times. A later analysis grouped co-occurring TCRs with DBSCAN, adding TCRdist sequence similarity when clustering within HLA-allele-positive subsets. Repertoires with fewer than 30,000 or more than 120,000 public chains were left out of co-occurrence clustering, as were about 5 repertoires with anomalous nucleotide sharing. Entries here come from immuneACCESS through TCRdb and include only in-frame sequences with V and J called. Some clones fail to appear in such tables; in the studies checked, an unresolved V gene covers under half of the shortfall, and the cause of the remainder is unknown. That table supplies the V and J calls and clone size; D and trimming were determined from the DNA. The sample records some 170,000 clones, 70% to 90% of which are singletons. The biggest ten clones account for approximately 7% of the sample.

General study outcomes and caveats: In a later analysis, most CMV-associated TCR beta chains were found to appear HLA-restricted, with HLA associations seemingly driven largely by CMV exposure. According to the authors, the approach could potentially be generalized to other disease states and immunological phenotypes. A later analysis found that TCR association rates varied across HLA loci, with DRB1 alleles showing the most associated TCRs and HLA-C alleles the fewest. In the study, 150 to 200 TCR beta chains were listed as associated with cytomegalovirus. CMV serostatus was the only immune exposure information available for the cohort. Compared with the approximately 720-donor mean, donors in an Asian-associated ancestry cluster had fewer N-insertions in productive TCRs, according to a later genetic analysis. Because the 87-base-pair reads could not distinguish some IMGT-functional V segments, including TRBV6-2 and TRBV6-3, those segments were excluded. A further reported finding was that TCR beta sequences accurately predicted the HLA-A and HLA-B alleles for most subjects in the first cohort. Over 15 rarely observed V segments, including chromosome 9 orphons, were excluded from the earlier analysis of approximately 600 of the donors because counts were too low. In this cohort, only TCR beta chains were sequenced, and detectable features were limited by the absence of alpha or paired-chain data. A later genetic analysis associated a missense DCLRE1C variant with V-gene and J-gene trimming of TCR beta chains, and an independent cohort replicated the association. Because HLA typing was missing for some donors at each locus, association tests included only the typed subset. Linkage disequilibrium might explain the correlated functional status among segregating V segments, but an unknown experimental factor could not be excluded. When HLA alleles, especially DR and DQ, strongly co-occurred, TCR associations were difficult to assign to individual alleles. Broadly in line with IMGT annotations, most TCR beta V segments showed up in productive rearrangements about 90% or about 30% of the time in an earlier analysis of 450 to 750 of the donors. Sequencing depth was assumed to be roughly uniform across donors in the presence/absence analyses, though that assumption may not hold. At a false discovery rate of 0.05, a later analysis linked 16,000 or so TCR beta sequences to specific HLA alleles. Several of the top co-occurrence clusters appeared to be linked to parvovirus B19, influenza, CMV and Epstein-Barr virus, according to a later analysis. Across donors, most TCR sequences were observed very rarely, whereas some public TCRs were present in many individuals. In vitro tests confirmed that a few of the cytomegalovirus-associated TCR beta chains recognize cytomegalovirus antigens. A later analysis found that HLA-associated TCR beta chains were more clonally expanded and had lower generation probabilities than equally common non-associated chains. In both the original and validation cohorts, the classifier was reported to diagnose cytomegalovirus status with high specificity and sensitivity. The sequencing pipeline was judged likely to have produced a cluster of highly shared sequence variants as a technical artifact.

The cohort was made up of approximately 670 healthy bone marrow donors. At the time of sampling, every cohort member was nominally healthy, though immune exposures that went unrecorded were likely present. The donor tested CMV seropositive, placing the donor among the 250 to 300 seropositive members of the cohort. Each donor provided a peripheral blood sample, and peripheral blood mononuclear cells were used for TCR beta sequencing. Genomic DNA extraction from the blood cell samples was performed with the Qiagen DNeasy Blood Extraction Kit. This TCR was recovered from a woman in her thirties in good health and CMV-seropositive. The sequence is built from TRBV5-1 and TRBJ2-3; 9 nucleotides in the junction match TRBD2. Material for sequencing was PBMCs. DNA sequence: TGCGCCAGCAGGCGGGGGGGGAGCACAGATACGCAGTATTTT. Translated, this is CASRRGGSTDTQYF. The entire variable domain, with the stretches around the CDR3 drawn from the reference TRBV5-1 and TRBJ2-3 proteins, is KAGVTQTPRYLIKTRGQQVTLSCSPISGHRSVSWYQQTPGQGLQFLFEYFSETQRNKGNFPGRFSGRQFSNSRSEMNVSTLELGDSALYLCASRRGGSTDTQYFGPGTRLTVL.